The clone carrying this T cell receptor beta chain was counted a few times. TCRdb's copy holds only in-frame clones and misses some; the assay was immunoSEQ multiplex PCR. The sample comprises 15,000 to 20,000 clones, around 82% of which are singletons, and 2% to 2.5% rests with the top ten. V was shortened by 3 bases and J by 4 bases, with 9 bases between the two germline ends. Germline values: CDR1 KGHSH, CDR2 LQKENI. This CDR3 contains 13 residues. The data derive from a study of OX40 agonist ivuxolimab in advanced cancers. This rearrangement joins TRBV18 to TRBJ1-2; no firm D call. Specimen: CD4+ or CD8+ T cells sorted from blood, collected in a trial of the OX40 agonist ivuxolimab. The receptor's source is an adult with an advanced solid tumor such as melanoma, head and neck, liver or kidney cancer. In DNA, the CDR3 is TGTGCCAGCTCACCGGGGAGTGTCTATGGCTACACCTTC. This translates into CASSPGSVYGYTF.